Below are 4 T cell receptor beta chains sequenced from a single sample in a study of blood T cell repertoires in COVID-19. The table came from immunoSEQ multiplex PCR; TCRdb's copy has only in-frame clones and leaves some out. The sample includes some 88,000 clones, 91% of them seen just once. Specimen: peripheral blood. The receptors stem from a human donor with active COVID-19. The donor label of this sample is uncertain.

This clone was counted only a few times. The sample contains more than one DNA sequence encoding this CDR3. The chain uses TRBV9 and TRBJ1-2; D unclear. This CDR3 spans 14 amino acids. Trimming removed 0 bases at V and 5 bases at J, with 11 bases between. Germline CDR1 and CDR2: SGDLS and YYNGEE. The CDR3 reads CASSVAAQAYGYTF. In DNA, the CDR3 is TGTGCCAGCAGCGTAGCGGCGCAGGCGTATGGCTACACCTTC.

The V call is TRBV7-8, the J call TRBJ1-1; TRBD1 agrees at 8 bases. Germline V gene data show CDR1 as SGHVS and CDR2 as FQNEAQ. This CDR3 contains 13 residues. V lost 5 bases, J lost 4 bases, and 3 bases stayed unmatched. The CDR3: CASSPTGGTEAFF. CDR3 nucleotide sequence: TGTGCCAGCAGCCCTACAGGGGGCACTGAAGCTTTCTTT.

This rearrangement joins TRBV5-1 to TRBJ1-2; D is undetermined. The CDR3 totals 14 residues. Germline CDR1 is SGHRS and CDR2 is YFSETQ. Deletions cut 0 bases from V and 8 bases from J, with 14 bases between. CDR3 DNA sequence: TGCGCCAGCAGCTTGGAGGGAGGTGAAGGGGGCTACACCTTC. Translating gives CASSLEGGEGGYTF.

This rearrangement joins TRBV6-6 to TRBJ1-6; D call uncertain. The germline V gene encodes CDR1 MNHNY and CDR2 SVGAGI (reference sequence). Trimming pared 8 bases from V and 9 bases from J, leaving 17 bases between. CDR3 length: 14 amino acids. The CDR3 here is CASRKEEWGSPLHF. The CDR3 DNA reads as TGTGCCAGCCGTAAGGAGGAGTGGGGTTCACCCCTCCACTTT.